This TCR beta chain was retrieved from a study of T-cell memory formation after mild COVID-19. This clonotype was found many times. Its antigen is not known. Via MiXCR, TCRdb re-called the 5' RACE reads, giving one row per CDR3 protein. Counted here are a few hundred thousand distinct CDR3 sequences, more than 20% occurring once; the ten biggest clones make up around 23%. V lost 5 bases, J lost 7 bases, and 10 bases stayed unmatched. The CDR3 has 14 amino acids. CDR1 SQVTM and CDR2 ANQGSEA come from the germline V gene. General study points: Shrinking CD4+ clones were chiefly CM and EM; CD8+ ones were chiefly EMRA. Cross-reactive memory seemingly joined, as some responding clones were found in pre-infection memory.

The receptor comes from a young man who had mild COVID-19 (a few samples of this study predate the infection). Cell type and time point are not known. The sequencing sample was made of PBMCs or a T cell subset sorted from them (not recorded which). This chain links TRBV29-1 with TRBJ2-3; 9 bases fit TRBD2. The CDR3 coding sequence is TGCAGCGTTACCAGCGGGGGGACAAGAAATACGCAGTATTTT. Protein product: CSVTSGGTRNTQYF.